The 29 T cell receptor beta chains in this list originate from one sample, sequenced in a study of T cells in localized non-small cell lung cancer. Clones were read by immunoSEQ multiplex PCR, and TCRdb kept only the in-frame ones, dropping some. The sample holds around 50,000 clones, 86% seen once. This specimen consisted of peripheral blood, obtained before any cancer treatment. The receptors shown here come from a woman between 35 and 70 years old with stage I lung adenocarcinoma.

To note about this clone: This specimen includes other DNA sequences encoding the same CDR3. The V gene is TRBV5-4, the J gene TRBJ2-3; weak D call: TRBD2 (6 bases). The germline V and J ends were trimmed by 0 bases and 1 base, with 6 bases remaining between them. CDR3 size: 14 residues. Germline lookup yields CDR1 SGHNT and CDR2 YYREEE (reference sequence). The CDR3 sequence is CASSLAGGTDTQYF. CDR3 bases: TGTGCCAGCAGCTTGGCGGGGGGCACAGATACGCAGTATTTT.

Concerning this clone: The junction and the germline gene differ at one end; a read error may be behind it. The identical CDR3 is also encoded by other nucleotide sequences in the sample. The chain combines TRBV15 with TRBJ1-4; possibly TRBD1 for D (6 bases). The germline CDR1 and CDR2 sequences are LNHNV and YYDKDF (reference sequence). CDR3 size: 14 residues. The CDR3 coding sequence is TGTGCCACCAGCAGAGCGGGGGGCGGTGAAAAGCTGTTTTTT. The encoded protein is CATSRAGGGEKLFF. The full variable domain, in which reference TRBV15 and TRBJ1-4 provide the parts outside the CDR3, is DAMVIQNPRYQVTQFGKPVTLSCSQTLNHNVMYWYQQKSSQAPKLLFHYYDKDFNNEADTPDNFQSRRPNTSFCFLDIRSPGLGDTAMYLCATSRAGGGEKLFFGSGTQLSVL.

The V gene is TRBV5-4, the J gene TRBJ1-4; 9 bases are shared with TRBD1. V lost 2 bases and J lost 5; bases outside the gene matches: 4. Germline CDR1 and CDR2: SGHNT and YYREEE (reference sequence). This CDR3 contains 15 residues. The CDR3 loop reads CASSLPGQGNEKLFF. CDR3 nucleotides: TGTGCCAGCAGCTTACCGGGACAGGGCAATGAAAAACTGTTTTTT.

V is TRBV2 and J is TRBJ1-2, with D unresolved. The germline gives CDR1 SNHLY, CDR2 FYNNEI. The CDR3 contains 13 residues. Trimming removed 3 bases at V and 4 bases at J, with 9 bases between. The CDR3 sequence is CASSDPAPYGYTF. CDR3 DNA: TGTGCCAGCAGTGACCCAGCGCCCTATGGCTACACCTTC. The full variable domain, rest sourced from reference TRBV2 and TRBJ1-2, is EPEVTQTPSHQVTQMGQEVILRCVPISNHLYFYWYRQILGQKVEFLVSFYNNEISEKSEIFDDQFSVERPDGSNFTLKIRSTKLEDSAMYFCASSDPAPYGYTFGSGTRLTVV.

The chain recombines TRBV13 with TRBJ1-2, with TRBD1 matching over 8 bases. J was trimmed by 0 bases and V by 6 bases; bases with no gene match: 9. This CDR3 contains 16 residues. Per the germline V gene, CDR1 is PRHDT and CDR2 is FYEKMQ (reference sequence). The CDR3 is CASSRISGGPNYGYTF. Written as DNA, the CDR3 is TGTGCCAGCAGTCGAATATCAGGGGGCCCTAACTATGGCTACACCTTC.

This clone was detected once. The V and J genes are TRBV9 and TRBJ2-2, with 10 nucleotides matching TRBD2. Unmatched junction bases numbered 7, after V lost 3 bases and J lost 2 bases. This CDR3 spans 17 amino acids. Germline V gene data show CDR1 as SGDLS and CDR2 as YYNGEE. CDR3 DNA: TGTGCCAGCAGCGCGCATCTAGCGGGGGCCAACACCGGGGAGCTGTTTTTT. Protein: CASSAHLAGANTGELFF.

The chain employs TRBV4-3 and TRBJ1-5, with no clear D. The V gene's germline CDR1 is LGHNA and CDR2 YSLEER. The CDR3 runs to 13 residues. V was trimmed by 0 bases and J by 7 bases, leaving 7 bases between them. The CDR3 sequence: CASSQELGQPQHF. The DNA of the CDR3 is TGCGCCAGCAGCCAAGAACTAGGCCAGCCCCAGCATTTT.

V and J are TRBV5-4 and TRBJ2-2, with D possibly TRBD2 on 5 matching bases. The V end lost 0 bases, the J end lost 6 bases, and 9 bases lay between the germline ends. The CDR3 has 14 amino acids. CDR1 is SGHNT, CDR2 YYREEE, per germline (reference sequence). CDR3 loop: CASSLGPRAGELFF. CDR3 bases: TGTGCCAGCAGCTTGGGACCGAGGGCCGGGGAGCTGTTTTTT. The full variable domain, rest sourced from reference TRBV5-4 and TRBJ2-2, is ETGVTQSPTHLIKTRGQQVTLRCSSQSGHNTVSWYQQALGQGPQFIFQYYREEENGRGNFPPRFSGLQFPNYSSELNVNALELDDSALYLCASSLGPRAGELFFGEGSRLTVL.

V usage is TRBV6-5 and J usage is TRBJ1-6, with D uncertain. The CDR3 has 13 residues. The V end lost 5 bases, the J end lost 2 bases, and 4 bases lay between the germline ends. Germline lookup yields CDR1 MNHEY and CDR2 SVGAGI. CDR3 nucleotide sequence: TGTGCCAGCAGTAGAACCTATAATTCACCCCTCCACTTT. It specifies CASSRTYNSPLHF.

The chain carries TRBV6-5 and TRBJ1-6; D possibly corresponds to TRBD1 (6 bases). V lost 8 bases and J lost 9, with 11 bases in between. The CDR3 is made up of 12 amino acids. Germline CDR1 and CDR2: MNHEY and SVGAGI. The CDR3 loop reads CASRNRVSPLHF. For the CDR3, the DNA is TGTGCCAGCCGTAACAGGGTTTCACCCCTCCACTTT.

This chain connects TRBV6-6 to TRBJ1-2, with 7 bases aligning to TRBD1. The CDR3 spans 15 residues. With V trimmed by 3 bases and J by 0 bases, 4 bases remained unmatched. CDR1 is MNHNY, CDR2 SVGAGI, per germline (reference sequence). CDR3 nucleotide sequence: TGTGCCAGCAGTTATTCCACAGGGGCTAACTATGGCTACACCTTC. It is translated as CASSYSTGANYGYTF.

The genes are TRBV30 and TRBJ1-1; D remains ambiguous. V dropped 2 bases and J dropped 8 bases, with 9 bases sitting between them. The CDR3 sequence is 11 residues long. Germline V lookup: CDR1 GTSNPN, CDR2 SVGIG (reference sequence). As DNA, the CDR3 is TGTGCCTGGAGTAAGAACTCCGAAGCTTTCTTT. It specifies CAWSKNSEAFF.

The chain couples TRBV30 to TRBJ1-2, with a possible D match to TRBD1 (5 bases). Germline CDR1 GTSNPN, CDR2 SVGIG (reference sequence). The V and J ends lost 3 bases and 0 bases respectively, with 11 bases between them. CDR3 length equals 14 residues. CDR3 protein: CAWSPGRSNYGYTF. Written as DNA, the CDR3 is TGTGCCTGGAGCCCAGGGCGCTCTAACTATGGCTACACCTTC.

The genes are TRBV6-5 and TRBJ2-7; TRBD2 is a possible D gene (5 bases). The CDR3 consists of 14 residues. Germline CDR1 MNHEY, CDR2 SVGAGI. V lost 6 bases and J 0 bases, leaving 12 bases between the germline ends. CDR3 DNA sequence: TGTGCCAGCAGACGGACTTTTAGCTCCTACGAGCAGTACTTC. Translation gives CASRRTFSSYEQYF.

The genes are TRBV6-5 and TRBJ2-7; maybe TRBD2 (6 bases). The CDR3 is made up of 15 amino acids. Germline CDR1 is MNHEY and CDR2 is SVGAGI. Trimming stripped 5 bases from V and 2 bases from J, with 16 bases between. CDR3 coding DNA: TGTGCCAGCAGTCTAGGTGGCGGGGCCACCTACGAGCAGTACTTC. Encoded protein: CASSLGGGATYEQYF.

This clone was recorded a few times. The chain joins TRBV6-1 to TRBJ1-6; 8 bases are shared with TRBD1. V lost 7 bases, J lost 6 bases, and 2 bases stayed unmatched. CDR1 MNHNS and CDR2 SASEGT come from the germline V gene. The CDR3 loop spans 13 amino acids. CDR3 region: CASTGGSNSPLHF. In nucleotides, the CDR3 is TGTGCCAGCACAGGGGGCAGTAATTCACCCCTCCACTTT.

The V call is TRBV9, the J call TRBJ2-1; D is uncertain. Germline V gene data show CDR1 as SGDLS and CDR2 as YYNGEE. CDR3 size: 14 residues. V lost 1 base, J lost 4 bases, and 9 bases lay in between. In DNA form, the CDR3 reads TGTGCCAGCAGCGTATATGGTGGATACAATGAGCAGTTCTTC. This sequence encodes CASSVYGGYNEQFF.

CDR3: CASSFFRADTQYF. As DNA, the CDR3 is TGTGCCAGCAGTTTTTTCAGAGCAGATACGCAGTATTTT. The chain is built from TRBV28 and TRBJ2-3, with unresolved D. The V gene lost 3 bases and the J gene lost 4 bases, with 8 bases spanning the gap. This CDR3 is 13 amino acids long. Germline V gene sequence: CDR1 MDHEN, CDR2 SYDVKM.

The V gene is TRBV2, the J gene TRBJ1-5; D is uncertain. There are 13 residues in the CDR3. Trimming shortened V by 5 bases and J by 0 bases, and 5 bases separated the two germline ends. Germline CDR1 SNHLY, CDR2 FYNNEI. This CDR3 is CASSPDSNQPQHF. Here the CDR3 DNA reads TGTGCCAGCAGTCCGGATAGCAATCAGCCCCAGCATTTT.

CDR3 sequence (DNA): TGTGCCAGCAGCTTAAGCGGGGCGGGTAATGAGCAGTTCTTC. Translated: CASSLSGAGNEQFF. The chain couples TRBV7-8 to TRBJ2-1; 7 nucleotides line up with TRBD2. The length of the CDR3 is 14 residues. The junction had 5 bases not matched to a gene; V was cut back by 2 bases and J by 7 bases. Germline values: CDR1 SGHVS, CDR2 FQNEAQ. Filled out from reference TRBV7-8 and TRBJ2-1, the complete variable domain reads GAGVSQSPRYKVAKRGQDVALRCDPISGHVSLFWYQQALGQGPEFLTYFQNEAQLDKSGLPSDRFFAERPEGSVSTLKIQRTQQEDSAVYLCASSLSGAGNEQFFGPGTRLTVL.

This chain connects TRBV6-1 to TRBJ2-5; D is unclear. Per germline, CDR1 MNHNS and CDR2 SASEGT. The CDR3 has 13 residues. Deletions cut 1 base from V and 14 bases from J, with 17 bases between. Here the CDR3 reads CASSEGASSFRYF. The CDR3 nucleotides are TGTGCCAGCAGTGAAGGGGCCAGCTCTTTTCGATACTTC.

The CDR3 DNA is TGCGCCAGCAGCATAGGACAGGGTAGCACAGATACGCAGTATTTT. The encoded protein is CASSIGQGSTDTQYF. This chain links TRBV5-1 with TRBJ2-3; 8 bases are a match to TRBD1. This CDR3 comprises 15 residues. Germline V gene sequence: CDR1 SGHRS, CDR2 YFSETQ. J lost 0 bases, V lost 4 bases, and 4 bases had no gene match.

V gene TRBV6-5 combines with J gene TRBJ2-1; 10 positions agree with TRBD1. The length of the CDR3 is 16 residues. The trim removed 2 bases at V and 10 bases at J, leaving 11 bases unmatched. The V gene's germline CDR1 is MNHEY and CDR2 SVGAGI. This CDR3 is CASSYRDRGPQNEQFF. DNA for the CDR3: TGTGCCAGCAGTTACCGGGACAGGGGTCCTCAGAACGAGCAGTTCTTC.

The CDR3, as DNA: TGTGCCAGCTCCAGAGGGGCGGGGGGATCCTACGAGCAGTACTTC. Residues: CASSRGAGGSYEQYF. The V gene is TRBV9, the J gene TRBJ2-7; 8 nucleotides line up with TRBD2. Per germline, CDR1 SGDLS and CDR2 YYNGEE. V was clipped by 7 bases and J by 1 base; unmatched bases: 10. The CDR3 contains 15 residues.

This chain joins TRBV30 and TRBJ2-2, with 7 bases aligning to TRBD1. The V gene end was trimmed by 8 bases and the J gene end by 6 bases; junction bases not matched to a gene: 6. The germline V gene has CDR1 GTSNPN and CDR2 SVGIG (reference sequence). The CDR3 spans 12 residues. CDR3 amino acids: CARDSYSGELFF. CDR3 nucleotides: TGTGCCCGGGACAGTTATTCCGGGGAGCTGTTTTTT.

This clone was detected a few times. The same CDR3 arises from other DNA sequences in this sample as well. The chain joins TRBV7-2 to TRBJ2-7; TRBD1 aligns across 11 bases. This CDR3 comprises 15 residues. Trimming removed 5 bases from V and 9 bases from J; junction bases left unmatched: 12. Germline CDR1 is SGHTA and CDR2 is FQGNSA. The CDR3 protein is CASSIGTGGPLGQYF. DNA for the CDR3: TGTGCCAGCAGCATCGGGACAGGGGGTCCCCTAGGGCAGTACTTC. Full variable domain (missing parts from reference TRBV7-2 and TRBJ2-7): GAGVSQSPSNKVTEKGKDVELRCDPISGHTALYWYRQSLGQGLEFLIYFQGNSAPDKSGLPSDRFSAERTGGSVSTLTIQRTQQEDSAVYLCASSIGTGGPLGQYFGPGTRLTVT.

This chain links TRBV5-1 with TRBJ2-5, with a possible D match to TRBD2 (5 bases). Trimming stripped 4 bases from V and 5 bases from J, with 15 bases between. The germline gives CDR1 SGHRS, CDR2 YFSETQ. The CDR3 loop spans 14 amino acids. The CDR3 DNA reads TGCGCCAGCAGCAAGGACTTCCGGGCTGAGACCCAGTACTTC. Translating it yields CASSKDFRAETQYF.

The chain recombines TRBV7-2 with TRBJ1-1; D is ambiguous. The CDR3 length is 14 residues. The V and J ends lost 5 bases and 3 bases respectively, with 13 bases between them. Looked up from germline, CDR1 is SGHTA and CDR2 is FQGNSA. The DNA of the CDR3 is TGTGCCAGCAGCAAGCCCAACGAGGACACTGAAGCTTTCTTT. It translates to CASSKPNEDTEAFF. Supplemented by reference TRBV7-2 and TRBJ1-1, the full variable domain reads GAGVSQSPSNKVTEKGKDVELRCDPISGHTALYWYRQSLGQGLEFLIYFQGNSAPDKSGLPSDRFSAERTGGSVSTLTIQRTQQEDSAVYLCASSKPNEDTEAFFGQGTRLTVV.

In this sample, this clone turned up a few times. The chain links TRBV6-5 to TRBJ1-5; D not certain. Germline V gene sequence: CDR1 MNHEY, CDR2 SVGAGI. V was cut by 5 bases and J by 5 bases, with 10 bases left in between. This CDR3 comprises 13 residues. The CDR3 coding sequence is TGTGCCAGCAGTCTAACCGTGGATCAGCCCCAGCATTTT. It is translated as CASSLTVDQPQHF.